In its sample, the clone carrying this T cell receptor beta chain was seen many times. Its antigen remains unknown. TCRdb fed the 5' RACE reads into MiXCR, producing one record per CDR3 protein. The data hold 200,000 to 300,000 distinct CDR3 sequences, with roughly a tenth observed a single time. This entry is derived from a study of CD8 T cells in ankylosing spondylitis. Study-wide results and caveats: Matched ankylosing spondylitis synovial fluid reportedly contained a significantly enriched population of disease-linked clones. Clones linked to the disease showed a CD8+ phenotype. They occurred at relatively low frequencies in peripheral blood.

The germline gives CDR1 SGHTS, CDR2 YDEGEE. CDR3 length: 15 amino acids. V was trimmed by 0 bases and J by 4 bases, leaving 11 bases between them. Sample: blood, either unsorted or a sorted T cell fraction (not recorded which). This sequence was found in a male donor with ankylosing spondylitis or in good health (not recorded which). V gene TRBV5-8 combines with J gene TRBJ1-5; D remains unclear. The CDR3 protein is CASSLAVTENQPQHF. The CDR3 region has the DNA TGTGCCAGCAGCTTGGCGGTTACAGAGAATCAGCCCCAGCATTTT.